This T cell receptor (beta chain) was identified during a study of blood T cells in healthy people across ages. Study at large: About one barcoded beta molecule per two T cells came from capture by template switching. Study-wide results and caveats: Across the age range, TCR beta diversity per million T cells fell in a roughly linear way.

Per the germline V gene, CDR1 is MDHEN and CDR2 is SYDVKM. The CDR3 has 15 residues. With regard to this clonotype: Its antigen is currently unknown.

The authors extracted at least 5 micrograms of total RNA per sample. PCR was performed a second time for about 6 to 11 cycles using a sample-barcoded 5' primer and a J-beta primer mix. Via MiXCR, TCRdb re-called the 5' RACE reads, giving one row per CDR3 protein. Of about 760,000 distinct CDR3 sequences listed, 25% are singletons. Separately, the same data were catalogued under a study of T cells of mothers and their children.

The sequencing sample was made of blood. The TCR sequence derives from a boy younger than 18 in good health. V is TRBV28 and J is TRBJ2-5; 9 nucleotides align to TRBD1. The tail of the sequence fits TRBJ2-1 better, so the J call may be wrong. CDR3 coding DNA: TGTGCCAGCAACCTCCCGGGACAGGGCCTCAATGAGCAGTTCTTC. It translates to CASNLPGQGLNEQFF.